Listed below are T cell receptor beta chains from one sample, sequenced in a study of regulatory T cells in long-lasting Graves disease. TCRdb recomputed calls from the multiplex PCR reads with MiXCR, one row per CDR3 protein. The table shows about half a million distinct CDR3 sequences, with under 25% occurring only once. The sequencing used peripheral blood mononuclear cells (PBMCs), collected when the disease was refractory, from a patient treated with antithyroid drugs. The receptors here all came from a female donor with Graves disease. Both conserved end residues are part of each CDR3. The D gene is left open where the match is weak. Part of the rows lack a size; the others show once, few, many or a class for expanded clones.

size: .
J: TRBJ2-1
V: TRBV5-6
D: TRBD2
CDR3: CASSPGLAERTSSYNEQFF
DNA: TGTGCCAGCAGCCCGGGACTAGCGGAGAGGACCTCCTCCTACAATGAGCAGTTCTTC

size: many
J: TRBJ1-5
V: TRBV28
D: .
CDR3: CASSLWHNQPQHF
DNA: TGTGCCAGCAGTTTGTGGCACAATCAGCCCCAGCATTTT

size: .
J: TRBJ2-2
V: TRBV6-2/TRBV6-3
D: .
CDR3: CASSYSGTALRELFF
DNA: TGTGCCAGCAGTTACTCAGGGACCGCACTAAGGGAGCTGTTTTTT

size: .
J: TRBJ2-2
V: TRBV5-6
D: .
CDR3: CASISQGNTGELFF
DNA: TGTGCCAGCATCTCCCAGGGGAACACCGGGGAGCTGTTTTTT

size: few
J: TRBJ1-2
V: TRBV30
D: TRBD1
CDR3: CAWTEGDRGSGYTF
DNA: TGTGCCTGGACCGAGGGGGACAGGGGTTCTGGCTACACCTTC

size: many
J: TRBJ1-1
V: TRBV6-1
D: .
CDR3: CASSPPGRMNTEAFF
DNA: TGTGCCAGCAGTCCCCCAGGGCGGATGAACACTGAAGCTTTCTTT

size: .
J: TRBJ2-7
V: TRBV10-2
D: .
CDR3: CASNFGEPYEQYF
DNA: TGCGCCAGCAACTTCGGAGAGCCCTACGAGCAGTACTTC

size: many
J: TRBJ2-7
V: TRBV7-9
D: .
CDR3: CASSSDRSSYEQYF
DNA: TGTGCCAGCAGCTCGGACCGAAGCTCCTACGAGCAGTACTTC

size: few
J: TRBJ1-5
V: TRBV28
D: .
CDR3: CASTLYKLGGNQPQHF
DNA: TGTGCCAGCACCCTTTATAAGCTGGGGGGGAATCAGCCCCAGCATTTT

size: many
J: TRBJ2-2
V: TRBV2
D: TRBD2
CDR3: CASRPRLAGGPMFGTGELFF
DNA: TGTGCCAGCAGACCACGACTAGCGGGAGGGCCAATGTTTGGCACCGGGGAGCTGTTTTTT

size: many
J: TRBJ1-1
V: TRBV28
D: .
CDR3: CASRTHSLGRTEAFF
DNA: TGTGCCAGCAGGACACACAGTCTAGGCCGAACTGAAGCTTTCTTT

size: many
J: TRBJ1-5
V: TRBV30
D: .
CDR3: CAWSTGKGQPQHF
DNA: TGTGCCTGGAGTACAGGGAAGGGTCAGCCCCAGCATTTT

size: many
J: TRBJ1-2
V: TRBV6-1
D: .
CDR3: CASSETGVGGYTF
DNA: TGTGCCAGCAGTGAAACAGGCGTGGGTGGCTACACCTTC

size: .
J: TRBJ1-5
V: TRBV5-5
D: .
CDR3: CASSAGEGRPQHF
DNA: TGTGCCAGCAGCGCCGGAGAGGGGCGGCCCCAGCATTTT

size: .
J: TRBJ2-7
V: TRBV30
D: .
CDR3: CAWSTVGAREQYF
DNA: TGTGCCTGGAGTACTGTGGGAGCCCGCGAGCAGTACTTC

size: many
J: TRBJ1-2
V: TRBV6-5
D: .
CDR3: CASSYPQRRHGYTF
DNA: TGTGCCAGCAGTTACCCTCAGAGAAGGCACGGCTACACCTTC

size: many
J: TRBJ1-1
V: TRBV11-3
D: .
CDR3: CASSADSRTFAEAFF
DNA: TGTGCCAGCAGCGCCGACAGCAGAACATTTGCTGAAGCTTTCTTT

size: .
J: TRBJ2-7
V: TRBV13
D: .
CDR3: CASSRRDGAYEQYF
DNA: TGTGCCAGCAGCCGCCGGGACGGCGCCTACGAGCAGTACTTC

size: .
J: TRBJ1-2
V: TRBV19
D: .
CDR3: CASSIARRYTF
DNA: TGTGCCAGTAGTATCGCCCGCCGCTACACCTTC

size: .
J: TRBJ2-1
V: TRBV28
D: TRBD2
CDR3: CASSAASGLPNEQFF
DNA: TGTGCCAGCAGCGCCGCTAGCGGCCTACCCAATGAGCAGTTCTTC

size: .
J: TRBJ2-3
V: TRBV6-1
D: TRBD1
CDR3: CASSPRTGGQYF
DNA: TGTGCCAGCAGTCCCCGGACAGGGGGGCAGTATTTT

size: many
J: TRBJ2-7
V: TRBV7-2
D: .
CDR3: CASSLGGLEQYF
DNA: TGTGCCAGCAGCTTAGGAGGGCTCGAGCAGTACTTC

size: once
J: TRBJ2-6
V: TRBV6-1
D: .
CDR3: CATTSGANVLTF
DNA: TGTGCCACCACCTCTGGGGCCAACGTCCTGACTTTC

size: .
J: TRBJ2-2
V: TRBV20-1
D: TRBD2
CDR3: CSVRALAGGARELFF
DNA: TGCAGTGTCAGAGCATTAGCGGGGGGGGCCCGGGAGCTGTTTTTT